These 8 T cell receptor beta chains originate from one sample sequenced in a study of blood T cell repertoires in COVID-19. Only in-frame clones appear in the TCRdb table, and some are missing; sequencing was by immunoSEQ multiplex PCR. This table holds 230,000 or so clones, 90% found once. Sample: peripheral blood. The receptors were sampled from a woman in her sixties or seventies with COVID-19, enrolled during active disease.

The V gene is TRBV15, the J gene TRBJ2-1; TRBD1 matches 9 bases. CDR3 length equals 16 residues. V shed 3 bases and J 9 bases; nucleotides not matched to a gene: 12. CDR1 and CDR2 from the germline V gene are LNHNV and YYDKDF (reference sequence). Here the CDR3 reads CATSSRTPGQGTEQFF. The CDR3, as DNA: TGTGCCACCAGCAGTCGGACCCCGGGACAGGGCACTGAGCAGTTCTTC.

The chain carries TRBV30 and TRBJ2-1; no firm D call. Trimming removed 0 bases from V and 12 bases from J, with 15 bases in between. This CDR3 is built from 13 residues. The germline CDR1 and CDR2 sequences are GTSNPN and SVGIG (reference sequence). CDR3 DNA: TGTGCCTGGAGTGTCGATTTCCGGGTTGGGCAGTTCTTC. It is translated as CAWSVDFRVGQFF. Together with reference TRBV30 and TRBJ2-1, the CDR3 gives the full variable domain: SQTIHQWPATLVQPVGSPLSLECTVEGTSNPNLYWYRQAAGRGLQLLFYSVGIGQISSEVPQNLSASRPQDRQFILSSKKLLLSDSGFYLCAWSVDFRVGQFFGPGTRLTVL.

The V call is TRBV5-8, the J call TRBJ1-2; D gene ambiguous. The CDR3 loop spans 14 amino acids. CDR1 is SGHTS, CDR2 YDEGEE, per germline. V lost 1 base and J 0 bases, leaving 7 bases between the germline ends. The CDR3 reads CASSLFGANYGYTF. CDR3 coding DNA: TGTGCCAGCAGCTTGTTTGGAGCTAACTATGGCTACACCTTC.

This chain joins TRBV6-5 and TRBJ1-3, with D uncertain. The CDR3 runs 14 residues. CDR1 is MNHEY and CDR2 is SVGAGI in the germline V gene. V gave up 7 bases and J gave up 7 bases, with 17 bases separating them. CDR3 sequence: CASMRSMRWNTIYF. CDR3 nucleotide sequence: TGTGCCAGCATGCGGTCGATGAGATGGAACACCATATATTTT.

This chain links TRBV3-1 (or the pseudogene TRBV3-2) with TRBJ1-3; D not resolved. Trimming took 6 bases from V and 8 from J, leaving 14 bases between them. Germline loops: CDR1 LGHDT, CDR2 YNNKEL (reference sequence). The CDR3 is made up of 13 amino acids. The CDR3 region is CASSRLEGDTIYF. For the CDR3, the DNA is TGTGCCAGCAGTCGACTGGAGGGTGACACCATATATTTT.

The rearrangement links TRBV18 to TRBJ1-1; tentatively, D is TRBD1 (6 bases). V was pared by 2 bases and J by 5 bases, with 18 bases between. In germline, CDR1 is KGHSH, CDR2 LQKENI. The CDR3 loop spans 16 amino acids. For the CDR3, the DNA is TGTGCCAGCTCACCAGGGGCTCAGGGGCGCTATACTGAAGCTTTCTTT. It is translated as CASSPGAQGRYTEAFF.

J is TRBJ2-5 and V is TRBV5-4; 10 nucleotides align to TRBD2. V gave up 3 bases and J gave up 2 bases; unmatched junction bases: 4. The CDR3 covers 15 residues. Germline V CDR1 and CDR2: SGHNT, YYREEE (reference sequence). CDR3 nucleotide sequence: TGTGCCAGCAGCTGGGGACTAGCGAAGCAAGAGACCCAGTACTTC. This encodes CASSWGLAKQETQYF.

The chain is built from TRBV6-1 and TRBJ1-2; D gene uncertain. Looked up from germline, CDR1 is MNHNS and CDR2 is SASEGT. Trimming stripped 2 bases from V and 4 bases from J, with 14 bases between. CDR3 length: 15 amino acids. Written as DNA, the CDR3 is TGTGCCAGCAGTGAACGCGGCAGCCTATTCTATGGCTACACCTTC. This gives the protein CASSERGSLFYGYTF.